The entry that follows covers one T cell receptor (beta chain) sequence. Libraries were prepared by immunoSEQ multiplex PCR; TCRdb keeps only in-frame clonotypes and omits some of them. Seen here are roughly 120,000 clones, approximately 89% observed once, and the top ten hold around 0.26%. The data belong to a study of OX40 agonist ivuxolimab in advanced cancers. Sequences were derived from CD4+ or CD8+ T cells sorted from blood, sampled in a trial of the OX40 agonist ivuxolimab. The clonotype comes from an adult with an advanced solid tumor such as melanoma, head and neck, liver or kidney cancer.

The CDR3 DNA reads TGCGCCAGCAGCCAACCCCCCGTTCACCTCTACACCTTC. It codes for CASSQPPVHLYTF. The gene calls are TRBV4-1 and TRBJ1-2; D is undetermined. CDR3 length: 13 amino acids. The V gene lost 2 bases and the J gene lost 10 bases, with 14 bases spanning the gap. Germline V CDR1 and CDR2: MGHRA, YSYEKL.